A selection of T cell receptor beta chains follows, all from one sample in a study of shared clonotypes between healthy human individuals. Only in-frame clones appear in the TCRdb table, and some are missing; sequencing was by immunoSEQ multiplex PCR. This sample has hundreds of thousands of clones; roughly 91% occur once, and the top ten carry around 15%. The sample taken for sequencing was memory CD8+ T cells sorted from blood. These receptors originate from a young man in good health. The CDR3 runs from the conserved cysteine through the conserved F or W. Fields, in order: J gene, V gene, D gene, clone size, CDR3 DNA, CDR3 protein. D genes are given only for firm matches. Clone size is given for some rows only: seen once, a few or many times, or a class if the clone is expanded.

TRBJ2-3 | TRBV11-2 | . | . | TGTGCCAGCAGCTATTTGACTCTTCCCACAGATACGCAGTATTTT | CASSYLTLPTDTQYF
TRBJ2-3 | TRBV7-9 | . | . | TGTGCCAGCAGCTATTACACCGATACGCAGTATTTT | CASSYYTDTQYF
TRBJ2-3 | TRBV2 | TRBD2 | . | TGTGCCAGCACTAGCGGGAGTAACACAGATACGCAGTATTTT | CASTSGSNTDTQYF
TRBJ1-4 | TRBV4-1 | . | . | TGCGCCAGCAGCCAAGAAGTTCAGGCAGGGGAATGGGAAAAACTGTTTTTT | CASSQEVQAGEWEKLFF
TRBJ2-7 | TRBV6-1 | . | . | TGTGCCAGCAGTGACACGGACTTCACCTACGAGCAGTACTTC | CASSDTDFTYEQYF
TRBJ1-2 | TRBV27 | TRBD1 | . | TGTGCCAGCAGAGAGACAGGGAATTACTATGGCTACACCTTC | CASRETGNYYGYTF
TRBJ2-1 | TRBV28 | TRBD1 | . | TGTGCCAGCAGTTTCTTGGGACAGGGGGTGGTTGAGCAGTTCTTC | CASSFLGQGVVEQFF
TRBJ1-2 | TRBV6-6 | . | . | TGTGCCAGCAGTTTGGGACACCCTAACTATGGCTACACCTTC | CASSLGHPNYGYTF
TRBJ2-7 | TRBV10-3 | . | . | TGTGCCATCAAGGGGACTTGGGGACTCGACGAGCAGTACTTC | CAIKGTWGLDEQYF
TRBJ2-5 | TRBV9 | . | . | TGTGCCAGCAGCGTAGCTCGGGGAGGAGAGACCCAGTACTTC | CASSVARGGETQYF
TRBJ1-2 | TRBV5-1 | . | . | TGCGCCAGCAGTCTTCCGTGGGACGGCTATGGCTACACCTTC | CASSLPWDGYGYTF
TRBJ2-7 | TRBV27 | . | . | TGTGCCAGCGGAGTTCCCGTGACAGGCCCTGGCGAGCAGTACTTC | CASGVPVTGPGEQYF
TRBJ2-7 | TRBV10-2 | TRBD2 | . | TGCGCCAGCAGTCTTAGCGGGAGGTCCGGCGAGCAGTACTTC | CASSLSGRSGEQYF
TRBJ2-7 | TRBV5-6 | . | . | TGTGCCAGCAGCTTGGTCAGGGGGGAACAGTACTTC | CASSLVRGEQYF
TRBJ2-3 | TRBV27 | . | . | TGTGCCAGCAGTCCCATCCCCCCAGCTCAGGGAGATACGCAGTATTTT | CASSPIPPAQGDTQYF
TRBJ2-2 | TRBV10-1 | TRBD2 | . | TGCGCCAGCAGTGAGGTTGCGGGAGAGGACCCCGGGGAGCTGTTTTTT | CASSEVAGEDPGELFF
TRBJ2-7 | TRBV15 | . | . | TGTGCCACCAGCGCTCCCGTACTTGGAGGCGAGCAGTACTTC | CATSAPVLGGEQYF
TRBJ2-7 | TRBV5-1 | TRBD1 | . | TGCGCCAGCAGCTCCGGGACAGGGCCCTACGAGCAGTACTTC | CASSSGTGPYEQYF
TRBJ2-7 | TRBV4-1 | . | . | TGCGCCAGCAGCCAATTTTGGCGGGCCTACGAGCAGTACTTC | CASSQFWRAYEQYF
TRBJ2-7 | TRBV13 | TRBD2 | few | TGTGCCAGCAGCCCCCGACTAGCGGGGGCCTACGAGCAGTACTTC | CASSPRLAGAYEQYF
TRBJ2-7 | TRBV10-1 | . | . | TGCGCCAGCAGTGAGTCTCGGCGGGACGAGCAGTACTTC | CASSESRRDEQYF
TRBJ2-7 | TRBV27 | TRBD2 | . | TGTGCCAGCAGGCTCCGACTAGCGGGAGGCGAGCAGTACTTC | CASRLRLAGGEQYF
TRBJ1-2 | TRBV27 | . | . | TGTGCCAGCAGTATTGGACCCACGGGCGGCTACACCTTC | CASSIGPTGGYTF
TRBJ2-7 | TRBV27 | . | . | TGTGCCAGCAGTTCCTGGACAAAAGGATACGAGCAGTACTTC | CASSSWTKGYEQYF
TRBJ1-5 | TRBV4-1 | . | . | TGCGCCAGCAGCCAAGAACCGATGGGTCCCATTTATAGCAATCAGCCCCAGCATTTT | CASSQEPMGPIYSNQPQHF
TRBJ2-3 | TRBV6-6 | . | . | TGTGCCAGCAGTTACTCGAGGGGGAGCACAGATACGCAGTATTTT | CASSYSRGSTDTQYF
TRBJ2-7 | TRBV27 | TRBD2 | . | TGTGCCAGCAGTTCTACCTCTTCGGGCGGGAGGCGAAACGGCCACCCTTACGAGCAGTACTTC | CASSSTSSGGRRNGHPYEQYF
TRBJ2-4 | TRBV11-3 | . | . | TGTGCCAGCAGCTACGCAGAGGAAAACATTCAGTACTTC | CASSYAEENIQYF
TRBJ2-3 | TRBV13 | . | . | TGTGCCAGCAGCTTGCACGAAACAGATACGCAGTATTTT | CASSLHETDTQYF
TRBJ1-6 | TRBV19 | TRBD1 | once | TGTGCCAGTAGTGCCGGGACAGGGAACCTCCACTTT | CASSAGTGNLHF
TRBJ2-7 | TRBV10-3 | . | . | TGTGCCATCAGGGAAGTCCATTGGGGAAGAGGACATCCTAAGTACGAGCAGTACTTC | CAIREVHWGRGHPKYEQYF
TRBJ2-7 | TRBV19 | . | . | TGTGCCAGTAGTATGGGGCAGGCCTACGAGCAGTACTTC | CASSMGQAYEQYF
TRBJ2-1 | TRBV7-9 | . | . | TGTGCCAGCAGCGTCCGGGACTGGGAGTACAATGAGCAGTTCTTC | CASSVRDWEYNEQFF
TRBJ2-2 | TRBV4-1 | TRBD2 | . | TGCGCCAGCAGCCAAGTACTAGCGGGCACCGGGGAGCTGTTTTTT | CASSQVLAGTGELFF
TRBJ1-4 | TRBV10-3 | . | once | TGTGCCATCAGTGAGTTAGGCGCGAACCGCTATGAAAAACTGTTTTTT | CAISELGANRYEKLFF
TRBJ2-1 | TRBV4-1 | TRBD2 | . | TGCGCCAGCAGCTTTCGGACTAGCTACAATGAGCAGTTCTTC | CASSFRTSYNEQFF
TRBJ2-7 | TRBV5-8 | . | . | TGTGCCAGCAGCCCCTCTGAGGCGTGGGAGCAGTACTTC | CASSPSEAWEQYF
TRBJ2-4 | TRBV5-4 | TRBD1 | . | TGTGCCAGCAGTCTTCTTGGGACAGACATTCAGTACTTC | CASSLLGTDIQYF
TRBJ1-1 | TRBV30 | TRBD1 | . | TGTGCCTGGAGGGCCGGGACAGGGGAATTTAACACTGAAGCTTTCTTT | CAWRAGTGEFNTEAFF
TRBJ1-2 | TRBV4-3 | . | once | TGCGCCAGCAGCCCGCTGGGGGGTGGTGGCTATGGCTACACCTTC | CASSPLGGGGYGYTF
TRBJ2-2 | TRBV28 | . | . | TGTGCCAGCAGTGTCCGTTGGAACACCGGGGAGCTGTTTTTT | CASSVRWNTGELFF
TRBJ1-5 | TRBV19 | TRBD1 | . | TGTGCCAGTACCCAGGGACAGCATAGCAATCAGCCCCAGCATTTT | CASTQGQHSNQPQHF
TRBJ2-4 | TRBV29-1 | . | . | TGCAGCGTTGAGGGGGGAGTCAAACTAGCCAAAAACATTCAGTACTTC | CSVEGGVKLAKNIQYF
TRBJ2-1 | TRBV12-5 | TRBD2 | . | TGTGCTAGTGGGCTTGGGACTAGCGGGGCCTACAATGAGCAGTTCTTC | CASGLGTSGAYNEQFF
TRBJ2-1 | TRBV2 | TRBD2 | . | TGTGCCAGCAGTGAAGGGTCTAGCGGGAGTAGTCATGAGCAGTTCTTC | CASSEGSSGSSHEQFF
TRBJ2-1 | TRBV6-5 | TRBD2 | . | TGTGCCAGCAGTCCCGCTAGCGGGAGTCTAGATGAGCAGTTCTTC | CASSPASGSLDEQFF